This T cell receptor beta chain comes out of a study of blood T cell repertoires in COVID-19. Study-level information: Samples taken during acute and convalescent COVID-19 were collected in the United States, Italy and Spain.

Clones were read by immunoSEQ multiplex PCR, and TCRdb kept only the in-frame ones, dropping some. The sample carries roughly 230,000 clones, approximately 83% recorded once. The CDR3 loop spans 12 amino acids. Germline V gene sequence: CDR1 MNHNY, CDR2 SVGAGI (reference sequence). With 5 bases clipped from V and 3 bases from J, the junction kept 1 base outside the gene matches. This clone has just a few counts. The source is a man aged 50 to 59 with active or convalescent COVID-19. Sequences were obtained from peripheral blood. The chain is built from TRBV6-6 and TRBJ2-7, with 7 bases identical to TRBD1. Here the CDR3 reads CASSRDSYEQYF. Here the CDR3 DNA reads TGTGCCAGCAGTAGGGACAGCTACGAGCAGTACTTC.